This T cell receptor (beta chain) was profiled in a study of early T cells in non-severe SARS-CoV-2 infection (dated by TCRdb to about 2021). Background on the whole study: Because TCR sequencing was done on bulk RNA from unsorted whole blood, the alpha and beta chains could not be paired. Overall results and qualifications from the work: VDJdb matching was skewed toward anti-spike CD8 responses and likely underestimated virus-specific expansions, missing private and CD4 specificities.

This was a case-control study nested in a cohort of healthcare workers in London, UK, who had nasopharyngeal swab PCR tests and blood samples taken every week. Healthcare workers were enrolled in the week of the UK lockdown, from 23 to 31 March 2020, and were followed every week for up to about 15 weeks. This clonotype has a handful of counts. What this receptor recognizes is not known. Per-nucleotide qualities are absent, and no much larger clonotype sits a single base away. Its CDR3 holds 14 amino acids, cysteine through phenylalanine. Only the CDR3 DNA stays, 42 bases, in frame from base 1. The germline V gene supplies CDR1 SGHTA and CDR2 FQGNSA. V loses 5 bases of germline sequence and J loses 2 bases, and the interval between the two ends is 12 bases. Libraries were constructed by 5' RACE. Sequenced on a NextSeq 500. In the TCR library protocol, unique molecular identifiers were attached to individual cDNA molecules to correct for PCR bias and sequencing error. Both TCR alpha and beta chains were sequenced, and tight co-correlation was observed between alpha and beta sequence abundances in each sample. The study's processing was this. Decombinator V4 was used to annotate TCR sequences for V gene, J gene and CDR3. TCRs were defined as expanded if a significant change between any two time points was detected under a Poisson model with p below 0.0001. TCR abundances were normalised to the total number of TCRs sequenced per sample and were expressed as counts per million. TRAV1-2 paired with TRAJ12, TRAJ20 or TRAJ33 defined MAIT TCRs, while TRAV10 paired with TRAJ18 defined iNKT TCRs. VDJdb, accessed on 1 November 2021, was searched for TCRs annotated for CMV, EBV and SARS-CoV-2, and TCRs annotated for more than one antigen were excluded. The public sequencing data were trimmed at Q25 with fastp and processed into clonotypes with MiXCR by TCRdb, which kept only in-frame beta chains. Rows with a matching CDR3 protein are joined into one entry that keeps the most common DNA and genes. V and J calls and clone size were set by TCRdb, not the authors. The sample data list 25,000 to 30,000 distinct CDR3 sequences, and around 6% of these were observed just once. The ten largest account for 30% to 35% of the sample.

The sequencing here drew on whole blood, taken at baseline. The source of this sequence is an adult who was a healthcare worker with PCR-confirmed SARS-CoV-2 infection or an uninfected control (not recorded which). The V and J genes are TRBV7-2 and TRBJ2-5; the D call is possibly TRBD1 or TRBD2, each sharing 5 bases. The CDR3 amino acid sequence is: CASSTRDQQETQYF. The nucleotide sequence reads TGTGCCAGCAGCACCCGGGACCAACAAGAGACCCAGTACTTC.